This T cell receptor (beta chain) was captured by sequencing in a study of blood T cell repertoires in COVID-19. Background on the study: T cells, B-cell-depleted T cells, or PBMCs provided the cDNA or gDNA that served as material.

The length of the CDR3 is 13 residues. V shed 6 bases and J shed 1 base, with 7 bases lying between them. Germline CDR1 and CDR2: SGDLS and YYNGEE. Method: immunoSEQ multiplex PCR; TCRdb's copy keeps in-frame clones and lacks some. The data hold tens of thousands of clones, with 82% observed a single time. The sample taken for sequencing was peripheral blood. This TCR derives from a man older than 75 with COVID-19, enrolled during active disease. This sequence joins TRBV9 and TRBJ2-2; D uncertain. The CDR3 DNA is TGTGCCAGCAACACCCAGAACACCGGGGAGCTGTTTTTT. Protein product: CASNTQNTGELFF. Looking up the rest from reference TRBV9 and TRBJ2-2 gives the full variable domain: DSGVTQTPKHLITATGQRVTLRCSPRSGDLSVYWYQQSLDQGLQFLIQYYNGEERAKGNILERFSAQQFPDLHSELNLSSLELGDSALYFCASNTQNTGELFFGEGSRLTVL.